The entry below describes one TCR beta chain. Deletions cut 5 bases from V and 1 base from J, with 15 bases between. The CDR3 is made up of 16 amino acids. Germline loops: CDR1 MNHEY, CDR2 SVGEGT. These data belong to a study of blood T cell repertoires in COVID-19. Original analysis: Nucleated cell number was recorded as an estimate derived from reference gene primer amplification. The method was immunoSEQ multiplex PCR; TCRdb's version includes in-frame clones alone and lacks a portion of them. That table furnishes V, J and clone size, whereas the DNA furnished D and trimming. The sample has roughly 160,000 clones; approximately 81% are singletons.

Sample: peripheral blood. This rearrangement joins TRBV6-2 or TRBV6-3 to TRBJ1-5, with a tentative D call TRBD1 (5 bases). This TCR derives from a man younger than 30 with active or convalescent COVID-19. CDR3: CASSNLQVRSNQPQHF. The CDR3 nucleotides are TGTGCCAGCAGTAACTTACAGGTCCGGAGCAATCAGCCCCAGCATTTT.